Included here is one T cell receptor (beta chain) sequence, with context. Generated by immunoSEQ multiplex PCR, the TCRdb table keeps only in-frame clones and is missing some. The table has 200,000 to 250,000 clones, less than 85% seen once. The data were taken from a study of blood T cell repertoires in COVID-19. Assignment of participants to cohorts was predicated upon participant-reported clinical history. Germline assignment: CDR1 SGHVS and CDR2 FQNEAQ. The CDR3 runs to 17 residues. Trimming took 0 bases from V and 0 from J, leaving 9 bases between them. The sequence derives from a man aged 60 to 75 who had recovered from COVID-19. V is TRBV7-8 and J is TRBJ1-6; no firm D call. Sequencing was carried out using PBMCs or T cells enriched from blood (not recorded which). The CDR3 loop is CASSLAGPNSYNSPLHF. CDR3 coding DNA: TGTGCCAGCAGCTTAGCGGGCCCTAACTCCTATAATTCACCCCTCCACTTT.